These T cell receptor beta chains were read from a single sample in a study of blood T cell repertoires in COVID-19. Profiled with immunoSEQ multiplex PCR; TCRdb holds only in-frame clones, not every one. The sample shows around 290,000 clones, around 90% of them seen only once. The sequencing input was PBMCs or T cells enriched from blood (not recorded which). The origin of the receptors is a woman in her 30s who had recovered from COVID-19. The CDR3 runs from the conserved cysteine through the conserved F or W.

j_gene | v_gene | CDR3aa
TRBJ2-3 | TRBV2 | CASSERAGRFTDTQYF
TRBJ2-5 | TRBV5-4 | CASSFGTDKETQYF
TRBJ2-3 | TRBV6-2/TRBV6-3 | CASSHTQGGATDTQYF
TRBJ1-2 | TRBV4-1 | CASSQEREHTYGYTF
TRBJ2-7 | TRBV30 | CAWVSGKSSYEQYF
TRBJ2-7 | TRBV3-1/TRBV3-2 | CASSQVLAGDRPNSYEQYF
TRBJ2-1 | TRBV29-1 | CSVVQQSYNEQFF
TRBJ1-2 | TRBV5-5 | CASSSLQVWSQGYTF
TRBJ1-2 | TRBV28 | CASRPPGQGVGYTF
TRBJ2-5 | TRBV28 | CASSFGLTSGRSGETQYF
TRBJ2-1 | TRBV4-1 | CASSPRTIPGGEQFF
TRBJ1-2 | TRBV7-9 | CASSPGQGNYGYTF
TRBJ2-2 | TRBV6-2/TRBV6-3 | CASSPREAADTGELFF
TRBJ2-7 | TRBV19 | CASKLAGAQGEQYF
TRBJ2-7 | TRBV30 | CAWSGSGGFSYEQYF
TRBJ2-2 | TRBV6-6 | CANKHPGEGTGELFF
TRBJ2-2 | TRBV19 | CASSRTGSNTGELFF
TRBJ2-3 | TRBV7-2 | CASSLMASGTDTQYF
TRBJ2-3 | TRBV6-5 | CASRGLAGSDTQYF
TRBJ1-6 | TRBV2 | CASSESRGGTNSPLHF
TRBJ2-3 | TRBV7-3 | CASSLSSGRTDTQYF
TRBJ1-2 | TRBV28 | CASSLPTGGIYGYTF
TRBJ1-5 | TRBV28 | CASSLRSQPQHF
TRBJ2-7 | TRBV10-3 | CAAWTGRSGIAYEQYF
TRBJ1-6 | TRBV10-2 | CASKMRVDSPLHF
TRBJ1-2 | TRBV11-2 | CASSLAGDGYTF
TRBJ2-4 | TRBV7-2 | CASSFRGSGGNIQYF
TRBJ2-1 | TRBV25-1 | CASSEWKLAPYNEQFF
TRBJ1-1 | TRBV7-9 | CASSWELHNKGTLTEAFF
TRBJ2-3 | TRBV15 | CATSRVGRGTDTQYF